This TCR beta chain is drawn from a study of control samples from healthy donors and cancer patients. There are 17 residues in the CDR3. Germline CDR1 LNHDA, CDR2 SQIVND (reference sequence). V was pared by 5 bases and J by 0 bases, with 10 bases of the junction left unmatched. Only in-frame clones appear in the TCRdb table, and some are missing; sequencing was by immunoSEQ multiplex PCR. The sample includes about 170,000 clones, 85% to 90% seen only once; the top ten take under 5%. The chain combines TRBV19 with TRBJ2-5, with 9 positions matching TRBD2. The clonotype comes from a woman in her 30s in good health. The sample comprised blood. The CDR3 reads CASSHVLAGFYQETQYF. CDR3 DNA: TGTGCCAGTAGTCATGTACTAGCGGGTTTTTACCAAGAGACCCAGTACTTC.